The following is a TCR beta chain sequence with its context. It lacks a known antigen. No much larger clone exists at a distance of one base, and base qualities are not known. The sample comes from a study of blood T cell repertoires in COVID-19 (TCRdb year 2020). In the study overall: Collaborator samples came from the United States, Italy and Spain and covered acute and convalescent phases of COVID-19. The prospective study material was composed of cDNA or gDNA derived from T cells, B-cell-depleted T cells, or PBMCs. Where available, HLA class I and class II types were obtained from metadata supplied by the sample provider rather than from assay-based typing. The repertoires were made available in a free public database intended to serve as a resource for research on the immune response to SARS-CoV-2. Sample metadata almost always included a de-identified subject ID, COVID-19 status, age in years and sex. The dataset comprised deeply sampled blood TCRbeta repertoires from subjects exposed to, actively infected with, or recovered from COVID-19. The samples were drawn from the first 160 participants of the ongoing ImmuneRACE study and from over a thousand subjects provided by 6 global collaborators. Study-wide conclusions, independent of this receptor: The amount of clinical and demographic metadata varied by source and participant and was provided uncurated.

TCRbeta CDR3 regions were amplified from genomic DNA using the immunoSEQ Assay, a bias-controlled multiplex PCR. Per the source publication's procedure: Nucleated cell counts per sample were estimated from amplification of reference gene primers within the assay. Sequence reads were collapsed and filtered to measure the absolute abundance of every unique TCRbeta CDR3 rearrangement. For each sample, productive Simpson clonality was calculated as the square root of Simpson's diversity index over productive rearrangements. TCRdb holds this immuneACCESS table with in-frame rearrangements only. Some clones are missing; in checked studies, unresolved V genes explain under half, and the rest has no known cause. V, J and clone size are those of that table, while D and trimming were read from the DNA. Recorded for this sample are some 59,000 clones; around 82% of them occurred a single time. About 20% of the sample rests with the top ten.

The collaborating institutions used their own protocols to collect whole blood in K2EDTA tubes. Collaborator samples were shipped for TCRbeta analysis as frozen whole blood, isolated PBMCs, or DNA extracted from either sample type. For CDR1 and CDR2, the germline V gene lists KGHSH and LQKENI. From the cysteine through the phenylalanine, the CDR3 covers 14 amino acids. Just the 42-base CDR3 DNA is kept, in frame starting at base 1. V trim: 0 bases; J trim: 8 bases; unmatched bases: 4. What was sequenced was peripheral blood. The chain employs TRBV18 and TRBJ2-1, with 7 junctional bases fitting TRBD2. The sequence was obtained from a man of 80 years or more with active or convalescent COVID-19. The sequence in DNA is TGTGCCAGCTCACCACCGCGCGGGGGATATGAGCAGTTCTTC. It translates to CASSPPRGGYEQFF.